There are a few counts of the clone carrying this T cell receptor beta chain. These data belong to a study of regulatory T cells in long-lasting Graves disease. Arm-PCR of CDR3 regions and iRepertoire HTBI primers were used to build TCR beta libraries. TCRdb reanalysed the multiplex PCR reads using MiXCR and keeps one entry per CDR3 protein. The repertoire has 400,000 to 450,000 distinct CDR3 sequences, about a quarter of them found once; the top ten carry approximately 28%. Indicated time point: persistent/refractory GD, antithyroid drugs over 5 years with positive TRAb. Researchers made the TCR library from RNA that was extracted from PBMCs. The sample here was peripheral blood mononuclear cells (PBMCs), taken when the disease was refractory, from a patient treated with antithyroid drugs. This receptor was taken from a female donor with Graves disease.

The CDR3 DNA is TGCAGTGCTAGAAGTCGGACTAGCGGGAGCTCCTACGAGCAGTACTTC. Translation: CSARSRTSGSSYEQYF. The chain combines TRBV20-1 with TRBJ2-7; 13 bases are shared with TRBD2. The length of the CDR3 is 16 residues. From germline, CDR1 is DFQATT and CDR2 SNEGSKA (reference sequence). Trimming removed 2 bases from V and 0 bases from J; junction bases left unmatched: 4.